This TCR beta chain was identified during a study of shared clonotypes between healthy human individuals. The data were produced by immunoSEQ multiplex PCR, yet TCRdb's version contains in-frame clones alone and is incomplete. Among more than 450,000 clones listed, approximately 79% were seen once. This CDR3 is 14 amino acids long. Germline CDR1 and CDR2: SGHRS and YFSETQ. J lost 2 bases, V lost 4 bases, and 5 bases had no gene match. The receptor comes from a middle-aged woman in good health. Some clones in this sample may be carry-over from other donors' samples. V usage is TRBV5-1 and J usage is TRBJ2-7; 8 nucleotides line up with TRBD2. Material for sequencing was PBMCs. In DNA, the CDR3 is TGCGCCAGCAGCCATACGGGACTAGCCTACGAGCAGTACTTC. Translation: CASSHTGLAYEQYF.